Shown below are 8 T cell receptor beta chains from a single sample sequenced in a study of CD8 T cells in Susac syndrome. The RNA input was roughly 0.45 to 1 ug, and it was reverse transcribed with random hexamers. TCRdb used MiXCR to reprocess the immunoSEQ multiplex PCR reads, holding one entry per CDR3 protein. The table has about 100,000 distinct CDR3 sequences, approximately 95% seen once. The sequencing input was CD8+ T cells from PBMCs. The receptors were gathered from a human donor with Susac syndrome.

The rearrangement links TRBV15 to TRBJ2-7; TRBD1 might be the D (6 bases). V lost 5 bases and J 2 bases, leaving 13 bases between the germline ends. There are 14 residues in the CDR3. From germline, CDR1 is LNHNV and CDR2 YYDKDF (reference sequence). CDR3 DNA: TGTGCCACCAGCCCAAACAGGGACGCCTACGAGCAGTACTTC. It specifies CATSPNRDAYEQYF.

CDR3 sequence (DNA): TGTGCCAGCAGTTTGAAAGGGCACAATGAGCAGTTCTTC. It is translated as CASSLKGHNEQFF. The genes are TRBV27 and TRBJ2-1, with D unresolved. Germline V lookup: CDR1 MNHEY, CDR2 SMNVEV (reference sequence). Trimming removed 3 bases from V and 5 bases from J, with 8 bases in between. The CDR3 loop spans 13 amino acids.

The chain links TRBV12-3 or TRBV12-4 to TRBJ1-5, with D hard to call. The V and J ends lost 3 bases and 1 base respectively, with 7 bases between them. CDR3 length: 14 residues. DNA for the CDR3: TGTGCCAGCAGTTTCGACGGAAGCAATCAGCCCCAGCATTTT. Its protein product is CASSFDGSNQPQHF.

The chain combines TRBV12-3 or TRBV12-4 with TRBJ2-3, with 10 bases lining up with TRBD2. Trimming took 5 bases from V and 0 from J; bases not matched to a gene: 2. The CDR3 contains 15 residues. This CDR3 is CASSQRGGSTDTQYF. The CDR3 bases are TGTGCCAGCAGTCAGCGGGGGGGGAGCACAGATACGCAGTATTTT.

V usage is TRBV5-1 and J usage is TRBJ2-5, with 9 bases that match TRBD2. The CDR3 loop spans 16 amino acids. Germline loops: CDR1 SGHRS, CDR2 YFSETQ. The V segment lost 0 bases and the J segment 4 bases; nucleotides outside the gene matches: 7. The chain's CDR3 is CASSLVASGVRETQYF. DNA for the CDR3: TGCGCCAGCAGCTTGGTTGCTAGCGGGGTAAGAGAGACCCAGTACTTC.

The chain is built from TRBV20-1 and TRBJ2-3, with 8 bases aligning to TRBD2. Germline CDR1 DFQATT, CDR2 SNEGSKA (reference sequence). This CDR3 region has 16 residues. With V trimmed by 2 bases and J by 1 base, 8 bases remained unmatched. The CDR3 DNA is TGCAGTGCTAGATACCCCCAAGCGGGAGGCACAGATACGCAGTATTTT. Amino acid sequence: CSARYPQAGGTDTQYF.

This clonotype showed up just a few times. CDR3 sequence: CASAKREDQPQHF. The CDR3 nucleotides read TGTGCCAGCGCCAAACGGGAGGATCAGCCCCAGCATTTT. The chain recombines TRBV3-1 with TRBJ1-5; unclear D gene. The CDR3 sequence is 13 residues long. Between the trimmed V and J ends, which lost 8 bases and 5 bases, there was a span of 13 bases. CDR1 LGHDT and CDR2 YNNKEL come from the germline V gene (reference sequence).

V usage is TRBV6-6 and J usage is TRBJ1-5; no clear D. This CDR3 is built from 15 residues. The V end was cut by 6 bases, the J end by 6 bases, with 18 bases between. CDR1 MNHNY and CDR2 SVGAGI come from the germline V gene (reference sequence). Written as DNA, the CDR3 is TGTGCCAGCAGCCGTCCCGGGGTAGGGCCTCAGCCCCAGCATTTT. This encodes CASSRPGVGPQPQHF.